Listed here are 23 T cell receptor beta chains from one sample, sequenced in a study of T cell repertoires in cytomegalovirus infection. Each CDR3 protein gets one entry after TCRdb re-called the reads with MiXCR. The sample contains 740,000 or so distinct CDR3 sequences, 35% to 40% of which appear only once. The specimen was PBMCs. These receptors all stem from a human donor in good health (CMV status not recorded). Some clones in this sample may be carry-over from other donors' samples.

The J gene is TRBJ1-5, the V gene TRBV5-5; D not certain. This CDR3 is built from 15 residues. The germline V and J ends were trimmed by 0 bases and 2 bases, with 9 bases remaining between them. CDR1 and CDR2 from the germline V gene are SGHKS and YYEKEE (reference sequence). The CDR3 spells CASSLDLSGNQPQHF. CDR3 sequence (DNA): TGTGCCAGCAGCTTGGACCTTTCCGGCAATCAGCCCCAGCATTTT.

The sample holds one count of this clonotype. The chain carries TRBV5-6 and TRBJ2-3; 8 bases match TRBD2. The ends lost 0 bases at V and 5 bases at J; junction bases unmatched: 8. This CDR3 is 16 amino acids long. Looked up from germline, CDR1 is SGHDT and CDR2 is YYEEEE. CDR3 sequence: CASSLDFSGIEDTQYF. Written as DNA, the CDR3 is TGTGCCAGCAGCTTGGATTTTAGCGGGATTGAAGATACGCAGTATTTT.

There are a few counts of this clonotype. J is TRBJ2-7 and V is TRBV12-3 or TRBV12-4; 8 bases fit TRBD1. V lost 7 bases to trimming and J lost 3 bases; unmatched junction nucleotides: 11. The CDR3 runs to 15 residues. CDR3 DNA: TGTGCCAGCACCTTGGGGCAGGGGGCAAGCTACGAGCAGTACTTC. Amino acid sequence: CASTLGQGASYEQYF.

In its sample, this clonotype was seen many times. Here the CDR3 DNA reads TGTGCCAGCAGCTTTAGCGGGGGGGCCGGGAATGAGCAGTTCTTC. It encodes CASSFSGGAGNEQFF. The chain is built from TRBV7-8 and TRBJ2-1; 11 positions match TRBD2. The V and J ends lost 3 bases and 7 bases, in that order; junction bases with no gene match: 5. This CDR3 has 15 residues. Germline V gene lookup returns CDR1 SGHVS and CDR2 FQNEAQ.

V is TRBV24-1 and J is TRBJ1-1, with D unresolved. The CDR3 contains 15 residues. Germline loops: CDR1 KGHDR, CDR2 SFDVKD. V was clipped by 7 bases and J by 5 bases, with 19 bases between them. The CDR3 DNA follows: TGTGCCACCAGACCATTCTATGTATCTAGAACTGAAGCTTTCTTT. It specifies CATRPFYVSRTEAFF.

The rearrangement uses TRBV20-1 and TRBJ2-3; possibly TRBD2 for D (5 bases). CDR1 and CDR2 (germline): DFQATT, SNEGSKA (reference sequence). V lost 3 bases to trimming and J lost 2 bases, with 15 bases between them. This CDR3 has 15 amino acids. The CDR3 reads CSASILERTTDTQYF. CDR3 nucleotides: TGCAGTGCTAGTATCCTGGAGCGGACCACAGATACGCAGTATTTT.

CDR3 protein: CASSTGTLNYNEQFF. For the CDR3, the DNA is TGTGCCAGCAGTACCGGGACTCTAAACTACAATGAGCAGTTCTTC. V and J are TRBV12-3 or TRBV12-4 and TRBJ2-1; tentative D call: TRBD2 (6 bases). The CDR3 sequence is 15 residues long. Trimming took off 5 bases at V and 3 bases at J, with 14 bases between the two ends.

Only a few counts were recorded for this clonotype. This chain uses TRBV28 with TRBJ2-7; D is possibly TRBD1 (6 bases). CDR1 and CDR2 (germline): MDHEN, SYDVKM. V dropped 6 bases and J dropped 4 bases, with 10 bases sitting between them. This CDR3 is 12 amino acids long. The CDR3 bases are TGTGCCAGCAGATCCGGACAGTACGAGCAGTACTTC. Translated: CASRSGQYEQYF.

This clonotype has just a few counts. The chain combines TRBV6-1 with TRBJ1-1; 8 bases align to TRBD1. The CDR3 is 13 amino acids. CDR1 is MNHNS, CDR2 SASEGT, per germline. V lost 6 bases, J lost 4 bases, and 4 bases stayed unmatched. CDR3 bases: TGTGCCAGCAGGCGGACAGGGCTCACTGAAGCTTTCTTT. Amino acid sequence: CASRRTGLTEAFF.

V and J are TRBV7-6 and TRBJ2-5, with a weak D call TRBD2 (5 bases). The germline V gene encodes CDR1 SGHVS and CDR2 FNYEAQ. V lost 6 bases and J lost 2, with 13 bases in between. This CDR3 comprises 14 residues. DNA for the CDR3: TGTGCCAGCAGTTCGGACCCGGGACAAGAGACCCAGTACTTC. Encoded protein: CASSSDPGQETQYF.

The gene calls are TRBV28 and TRBJ1-3; tentative D call: TRBD1 (5 bases). Deletions cut 6 bases from V and 0 bases from J, with 12 bases between. CDR3 size: 15 residues. Germline lookup yields CDR1 MDHEN and CDR2 SYDVKM. The CDR3: CASSRQRISGNTIYF. The DNA for the CDR3 is TGTGCCAGCAGCCGACAGAGAATCTCTGGAAACACCATATATTTT.

The sample holds a few counts of this clonotype. V is TRBV4-1 and J is TRBJ2-7; the D is unclear. V was pared by 1 base and J by 2 bases, with 9 bases between. CDR1 MGHRA and CDR2 YSYEKL come from the germline V gene. This CDR3 has 14 residues. The CDR3 is CASSQGPEAYEQYF. The CDR3 nucleotides read TGCGCCAGCAGCCAAGGCCCCGAGGCCTACGAGCAGTACTTC.

This chain connects TRBV6-5 to TRBJ2-5; TRBD1 or TRBD2 may be the D gene (6 bases each). Deletions cut 3 bases from V and 5 bases from J, with 19 bases between. CDR1 is MNHEY, CDR2 SVGAGI, per germline. The CDR3 runs to 16 residues. For the CDR3, the DNA is TGTGCCAGCAGTTATTTGTCGGGGGCACGGGGGGAGACCCAGTACTTC. Translated, it gives CASSYLSGARGETQYF.

This chain joins TRBV3-1 and TRBJ2-6; D remains unclear. Germline CDR1 is LGHDT and CDR2 is YNNKEL (reference sequence). This CDR3 comprises 13 residues. Trimming took off 5 bases at V and 4 bases at J, with 6 bases between the two ends. This chain's CDR3 is CASSATGANVLTF. CDR3 bases: TGTGCCAGCAGCGCCACCGGGGCCAACGTCCTGACTTTC. The full variable domain, rest sourced from reference TRBV3-1 and TRBJ2-6, is DTAVSQTPKYLVTQMGNDKSIKCEQNLGHDTMYWYKQDSKKFLKIMFSYNNKELIINETVPNRFSPKSPDKAHLNLHINSLELGDSAVYFCASSATGANVLTFGAGSRLTVL.

This chain connects TRBV25-1 to TRBJ1-4; D gene unclear. CDR3 size: 15 residues. Trimming shortened V by 2 bases and J by 5 bases, and 12 bases separated the two germline ends. Germline-derived CDR1 and CDR2 are MGHDK and SYGVNS. DNA of the CDR3: TGTGCCAGCAGTGAACCGGGGTGGTACAATGAAAAACTGTTTTTT. Its translation: CASSEPGWYNEKLFF.

In regard to this clonotype: The junction departs from germline at one end; a sequencing error may be responsible. V and J are TRBV4-2 and TRBJ1-5; D not resolved. CDR3 length: 16 residues. CDR1 is LGHNA and CDR2 is YNFKEQ in the germline V gene. The CDR3 here is CASSQEVRAVNQPQHF. The CDR3 DNA reads TGTGCCAGCAGCCAAGAGGTCCGTGCCGTAAATCAGCCCCAACATTTT.

This clonotype was found a few times. The rearrangement uses TRBV11-2 and TRBJ2-1; 11 nucleotides line up with TRBD2. Per the germline V gene, CDR1 is SGHAT and CDR2 is FQNNGV. V was clipped by 5 bases and J by 0 bases; unmatched bases: 3. This CDR3 spans 16 amino acids. Written as DNA, the CDR3 is TGTGCCAGCAGCCTGACTAGCGGGGTCTCCTACAATGAGCAGTTCTTC. Its protein product is CASSLTSGVSYNEQFF.

This clonotype was seen a few times. This chain uses TRBV28 with TRBJ2-1; D ambiguous. The V end was cut by 9 bases, the J end by 0 bases, with 9 bases between. The CDR3 extends over 13 amino acids. The germline CDR1 and CDR2 sequences are MDHEN and SYDVKM. The CDR3 nucleotides read TGTGCCAGTCAGGAGAGCTCCTACAATGAGCAGTTCTTC. This codes for CASQESSYNEQFF.

Only one count was recorded for this clonotype. The J gene is TRBJ2-3, the V gene TRBV12-3 or TRBV12-4, with D unclear. V lost 5 bases and J lost 0, with 6 bases in between. This CDR3 contains 13 residues. This CDR3 reads CASSTFSTDTQYF. The CDR3 DNA reads as TGTGCCAGCAGTACGTTTAGCACAGATACGCAGTATTTT.

This rearrangement joins TRBV7-2 to TRBJ2-7; possible D gene TRBD2, 5 bases. This CDR3 is built from 14 residues. In germline, CDR1 is SGHTA, CDR2 FQGNSA. V dropped 5 bases and J dropped 6 bases, with 17 bases sitting between them. This chain's CDR3 is CASSHSGILVEQYF. The CDR3 bases are TGTGCCAGCAGCCACTCGGGGATCCTTGTCGAGCAGTACTTC.

This sequence joins TRBV19 and TRBJ1-6; possibly TRBD1 for D (5 bases). Looked up from germline, CDR1 is LNHDA and CDR2 is SQIVND (reference sequence). V lost 0 bases and J 2 bases, leaving 8 bases between the germline ends. CDR3 length: 16 residues. CDR3 in DNA: TGTGCCAGTAGTATAGATCACAGGACCTATAATTCACCCCTCCACTTT. Translated, it gives CASSIDHRTYNSPLHF.

This clonotype was detected only a few times. This chain uses TRBV6-1 with TRBJ2-7; no reliable D call. The CDR3 is 12 residues long. V lost 10 bases, J lost 2 bases, and 12 bases lay in between. CDR1 is MNHNS, CDR2 SASEGT, per germline. As DNA, the CDR3 is TGTGCCACTCGAACTATTACCTACGAGCAGTACTTC. It specifies CATRTITYEQYF.

This clonotype was recorded a few times. CDR3 sequence: CASSISRSRVPSTGELFF. DNA of the CDR3: TGTGCCAGTAGTATTAGTCGTTCCAGGGTTCCCAGCACCGGGGAGCTGTTTTTT. The V and J genes are TRBV19 and TRBJ2-2, with a weak D call TRBD1 (5 bases). CDR1 is LNHDA and CDR2 is SQIVND in the germline V gene (reference sequence). This CDR3 is built from 18 residues. Between the trimmed V and J ends, which lost 3 bases and 4 bases, there was a span of 21 bases.